This T cell receptor beta chain was sequenced during a study of T cell responses to AZD1222 COVID-19 vaccine. Study summary: It was second doses at about 4 or about 12 weeks that were pooled. Points from the study as a whole: Spike-specific TCR depth and breadth grew after two AZD1222 doses. The CD4 TCRs associated with vaccination extended across spike and predominated at 160-218 and 743-854.

Method: immunoSEQ multiplex PCR; TCRdb's copy keeps in-frame clones and lacks some. Seen here are approximately 180,000 clones, around 88% observed once, and the top ten hold 6% to 8.5%. Details on this clone: Its antigen is unknown.

V was cut by 0 bases and J by 4 bases, with 5 bases left in between. Germline V gene data show CDR1 as SGHRS and CDR2 as YFSETQ. This CDR3 has 13 amino acids. The clonotype was recovered from an adult in good health. Sample: peripheral blood, taken on day 0 of AZD1222 vaccination. The chain uses TRBV5-1 and TRBJ1-5; D gene uncertain. CDR3 bases: TGCGCCAGCAGCTTGGATTGGAATCAGCCCCAGCATTTT. This encodes CASSLDWNQPQHF. Filled out from reference TRBV5-1 and TRBJ1-5, the complete variable domain reads KAGVTQTPRYLIKTRGQQVTLSCSPISGHRSVSWYQQTPGQGLQFLFEYFSETQRNKGNFPGRFSGRQFSNSRSEMNVSTLELGDSALYLCASSLDWNQPQHFGDGTRLSIL.